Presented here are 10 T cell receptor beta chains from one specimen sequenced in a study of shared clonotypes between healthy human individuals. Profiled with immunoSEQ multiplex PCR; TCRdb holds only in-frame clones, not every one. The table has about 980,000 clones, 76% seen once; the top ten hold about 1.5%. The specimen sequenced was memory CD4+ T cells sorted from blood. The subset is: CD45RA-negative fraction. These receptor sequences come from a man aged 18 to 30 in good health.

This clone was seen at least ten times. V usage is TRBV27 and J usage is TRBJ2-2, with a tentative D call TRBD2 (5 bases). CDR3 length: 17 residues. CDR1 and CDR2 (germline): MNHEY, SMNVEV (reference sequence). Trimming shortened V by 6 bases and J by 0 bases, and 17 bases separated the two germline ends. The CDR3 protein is CASSPALGGPNTGELFF. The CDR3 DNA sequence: TGTGCCAGCAGCCCAGCCCTGGGCGGGCCGAACACCGGGGAGCTGTTTTTT.

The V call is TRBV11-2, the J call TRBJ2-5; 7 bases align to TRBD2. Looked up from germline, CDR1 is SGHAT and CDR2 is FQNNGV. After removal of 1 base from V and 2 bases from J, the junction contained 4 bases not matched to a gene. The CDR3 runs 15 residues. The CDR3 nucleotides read TGTGCCAGCAGCTTAGGCGGGGGAAAACAAGAGACCCAGTACTTC. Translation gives CASSLGGGKQETQYF.

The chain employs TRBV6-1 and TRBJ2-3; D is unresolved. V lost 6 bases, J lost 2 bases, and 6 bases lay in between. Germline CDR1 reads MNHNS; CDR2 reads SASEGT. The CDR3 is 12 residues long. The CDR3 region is CASRTNTDTQYF. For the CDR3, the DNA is TGTGCCAGCAGGACCAACACAGATACGCAGTATTTT.

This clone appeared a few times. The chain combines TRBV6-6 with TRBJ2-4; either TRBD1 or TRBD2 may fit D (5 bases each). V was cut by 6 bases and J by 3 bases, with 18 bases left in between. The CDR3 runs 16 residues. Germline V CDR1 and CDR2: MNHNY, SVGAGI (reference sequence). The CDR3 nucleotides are TGTGCCAGCAGCCCTGCTGGGACGCTACTCAAAAACATTCAGTACTTC. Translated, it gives CASSPAGTLLKNIQYF.

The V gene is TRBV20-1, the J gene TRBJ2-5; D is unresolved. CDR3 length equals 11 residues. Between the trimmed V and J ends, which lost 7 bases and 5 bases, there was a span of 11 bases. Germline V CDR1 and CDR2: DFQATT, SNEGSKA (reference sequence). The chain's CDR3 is CSGLHKETQYF. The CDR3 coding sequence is TGCAGTGGCTTACACAAGGAGACCCAGTACTTC.

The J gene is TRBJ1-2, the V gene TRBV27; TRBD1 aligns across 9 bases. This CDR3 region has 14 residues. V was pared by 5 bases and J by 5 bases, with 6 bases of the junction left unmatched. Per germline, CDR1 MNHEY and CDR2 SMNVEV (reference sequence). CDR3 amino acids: CASSPGQGRYGYTF. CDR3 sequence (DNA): TGTGCCAGCAGTCCGGGACAGGGACGGTATGGCTACACCTTC.

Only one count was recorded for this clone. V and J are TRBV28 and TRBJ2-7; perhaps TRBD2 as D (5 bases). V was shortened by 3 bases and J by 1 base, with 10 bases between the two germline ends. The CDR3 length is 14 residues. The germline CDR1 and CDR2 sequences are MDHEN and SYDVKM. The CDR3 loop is CASSFARGSYEQYF. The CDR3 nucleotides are TGTGCCAGCAGTTTTGCCCGCGGGTCCTACGAGCAGTACTTC. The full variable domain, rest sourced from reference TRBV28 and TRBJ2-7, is DVKVTQSSRYLVKRTGEKVFLECVQDMDHENMFWYRQDPGLGLRLIYFSYDVKMKEKGDIPEGYSVSREKKERFSLILESASTNQTSMYLCASSFARGSYEQYFGPGTRLTVT.

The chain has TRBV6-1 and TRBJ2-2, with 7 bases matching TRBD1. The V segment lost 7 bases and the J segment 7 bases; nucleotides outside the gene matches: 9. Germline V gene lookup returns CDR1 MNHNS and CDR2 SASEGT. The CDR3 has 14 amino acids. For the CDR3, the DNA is TGTGCCAGCAAAATGGGACAGTCTTACGGGGAGCTGTTTTTT. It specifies CASKMGQSYGELFF.

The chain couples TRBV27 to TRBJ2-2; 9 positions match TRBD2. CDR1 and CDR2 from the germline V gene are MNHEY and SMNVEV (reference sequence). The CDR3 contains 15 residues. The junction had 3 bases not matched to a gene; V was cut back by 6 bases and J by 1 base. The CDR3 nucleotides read TGTGCCAGCAGACGACTAGCGGTGAACACCGGGGAGCTGTTTTTT. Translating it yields CASRRLAVNTGELFF.

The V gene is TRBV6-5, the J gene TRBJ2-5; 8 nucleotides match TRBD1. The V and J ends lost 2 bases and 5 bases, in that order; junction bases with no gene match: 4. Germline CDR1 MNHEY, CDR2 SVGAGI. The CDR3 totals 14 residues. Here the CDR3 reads CASSYHRGWETQYF. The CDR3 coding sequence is TGTGCCAGCAGTTACCACAGGGGGTGGGAGACCCAGTACTTC.